Below are 12 T cell receptor beta chains sequenced from a single sample in a study of cytomegalovirus exposure and HLA in healthy donors. PCR used 60 Vbeta primers and 13 Jbeta primers. Here immunoSEQ multiplex PCR was the method, and the copy in TCRdb shows in-frame clones only, minus some. The table has some 150,000 clones, roughly 80% seen once; the top ten hold 4.3%. Sequencing was done on a sample of PBMCs. These receptors all stem from a middle-aged man in good health and CMV-seronegative.

V usage is TRBV28 and J usage is TRBJ1-1; 10 nucleotides align to TRBD1. V gave up 5 bases and J gave up 6 bases; unmatched junction bases: 9. Germline V CDR1 and CDR2: MDHEN, SYDVKM. This CDR3 contains 15 residues. This CDR3 reads CASSPSGTGAAEAFF. CDR3 bases: TGTGCCAGCAGTCCATCCGGGACAGGGGCTGCTGAAGCTTTCTTT.

The J gene is TRBJ2-3, the V gene TRBV4-3, with TRBD1 identical over 9 bases. The CDR3 loop spans 16 amino acids. Germline loops: CDR1 LGHNA, CDR2 YSLEER. J was trimmed by 4 bases and V by 1 base; bases with no gene match: 6. DNA for the CDR3: TGCGCCAGCAGCCAAGTAGGGACAGGGTTGGCAGATACGCAGTATTTT. Its translation: CASSQVGTGLADTQYF.

J is TRBJ1-2 and V is TRBV29-1, with TRBD1 matching 9 bases. Germline V CDR1 and CDR2: SQVTM, ANQGSEA. The CDR3 is 8 amino acids. The CDR3 sequence is CSNDRGTF. CDR3 DNA: TGCAGTAACGACAGGGGGACCTTC.

The V call is TRBV7-9, the J call TRBJ1-2, with D uncertain. Looked up from germline, CDR1 is SEHNR and CDR2 is FQNEAQ (reference sequence). This CDR3 comprises 13 residues. V was clipped by 5 bases and J by 0 bases, with 7 bases between them. CDR3 sequence (DNA): TGTGCCAGCAGCCCGTCTGCTAACTATGGCTACACCTTC. This translates into CASSPSANYGYTF. Based on the CDR3 plus reference TRBV7-9 and TRBJ1-2, the full variable domain is DTGVSQNPRHKITKRGQNVTFRCDPISEHNRLYWYRQTLGQGPEFLTYFQNEAQLEKSRLLSDRFSAERPKGSFSTLEIQRTEQGDSAMYLCASSPSANYGYTFGSGTRLTVV.

The rearrangement joins TRBV12-2 to TRBJ1-1. TRBV12-2 is classified as a pseudogene. CDR3 size: 11 residues. The DNA for the CDR3 is TGTGCAAGTCGCCTTAACACTGAAGCTTTCTTT. This sequence encodes CASRLNTEAFF.

This clone has just a few counts. The chain recombines TRBV7-8 with TRBJ1-1, with D perhaps TRBD1 (6 bases). Germline loops: CDR1 SGHVS, CDR2 FQNEAQ. The V and J ends lost 4 bases and 0 bases respectively, with 9 bases between them. The CDR3 sequence is 14 residues long. The CDR3 loop is CASSSDSLNTEAFF. CDR3 bases: TGTGCCAGCAGCTCGGACAGTCTGAACACTGAAGCTTTCTTT.

The rearrangement joins TRBV5-5 to TRBJ2-7, with D possibly TRBD1 on 6 matching bases. The CDR3 has 15 amino acids. Germline V gene data show CDR1 as SGHKS and CDR2 as YYEKEE (reference sequence). V was trimmed by 0 bases and J by 11 bases, leaving 21 bases between them. The CDR3 nucleotides are TGTGCCAGCAGCTTGGAGACCAGGGGCGCCAGATCGGAGTACTTC. The encoded protein is CASSLETRGARSEYF.

The chain recombines TRBV19 with TRBJ1-1, with D unclear. Trimming pared 9 bases from V and 5 bases from J, leaving 13 bases between. This CDR3 is built from 12 residues. CDR1 is LNHDA and CDR2 is SQIVND in the germline V gene (reference sequence). The CDR3 nucleotides read TGTGCCAGCAGCCCGCCGGGGACTGAAGCTTTCTTT. Translated, it gives CASSPPGTEAFF.

This sequence joins TRBV21-1 and TRBJ1-1. TRBV21-1 is listed as a pseudogene. The CDR3 is 14 amino acids. CDR3 nucleotides: TGTGCCAGCAGCCGAGGCGGTGGGAACACTGAAGCTTTCTTT. Its protein product is CASSRGGGNTEAFF.

The chain links TRBV27 to TRBJ2-7; 8 bases fit TRBD2. CDR3 length equals 15 residues. Germline V gene data show CDR1 as MNHEY and CDR2 as SMNVEV (reference sequence). J was trimmed by 4 bases and V by 5 bases; bases with no gene match: 10. The CDR3 here is CASSTQGAGAYEQYF. The CDR3 coding sequence is TGTGCCAGCAGTACCCAAGGAGCGGGGGCTTACGAGCAGTACTTC.

This clone occurred once. J is TRBJ2-3 and V is TRBV4-1; possibly TRBD1 for D (5 bases). V was clipped by 3 bases and J by 3 bases, with 13 bases between them. The germline V gene has CDR1 MGHRA and CDR2 YSYEKL. The CDR3 extends over 15 amino acids. DNA for the CDR3: TGCGCCAGCAGCCAGGAAGGGGTTACTACAGATACGCAGTATTTT. This sequence encodes CASSQEGVTTDTQYF.

This chain joins TRBV5-4 and TRBJ2-3, with 7 bases fitting TRBD2. In germline, CDR1 is SGHNT, CDR2 YYREEE (reference sequence). This CDR3 has 13 amino acids. Trimming removed 8 bases from V and 4 bases from J; junction bases left unmatched: 7. The CDR3 region is CASASGGSDTQYF. The CDR3 bases are TGTGCCAGTGCCTCCGGGGGGTCAGATACGCAGTATTTT.